This entry features one T cell receptor (beta chain) sequence. The data belong to a study of blood T cell repertoires in COVID-19. Deletions cut 3 bases from V and 8 bases from J, with 14 bases between. The CDR3 has 14 amino acids. Germline V CDR1 and CDR2: MGHRA, YSYEKL. Produced via immunoSEQ multiplex PCR; TCRdb's table is partial and in-frame only. The sample contains about half a million clones, about 88% of which appear only once. This sequence joins TRBV4-1 and TRBJ2-1; D gene unclear. Source material: PBMCs or T cells enriched from blood (not recorded which). The receptor was derived from a woman aged 55 to 70 who had recovered from COVID-19. The CDR3 DNA reads TGCGCCAGCAGCCACCCAGTTTATGATGATGAGCAGTTCTTC. Translated: CASSHPVYDDEQFF.